The 2 T cell receptor beta chains given below trace back to one sample, sequenced in a study of spatial heterogeneity in lung cancer. TCRdb re-called the 5' RACE reads through MiXCR, storing one row per CDR3 protein. The table includes 6,000 to 9,000 distinct CDR3 sequences, 4.5% to 6% detected once. The time point is: sample taken at primary tumor resection. Tumor, nontumor lung or frozen PBMC supplied whole RNA, sequenced without sorting. The sequenced sample was PBMCs, obtained at surgery. The source is a male donor with early-stage non-small cell lung cancer.

The V gene is TRBV4-1, the J gene TRBJ2-7; D remains ambiguous. Germline values: CDR1 MGHRA, CDR2 YSYEKL. Trimming took 0 bases from V and 1 from J, leaving 13 bases between them. This CDR3 has 16 amino acids. The CDR3 DNA follows: TGCGCCAGCAGCCAAGATGGTGGGAAACTGTCCTACGAGCAGTACTTC. Translated, it gives CASSQDGGKLSYEQYF.

This clonotype was detected many times. V is TRBV20-1 and J is TRBJ1-1; no clear D. The CDR3 is 14 amino acids. From germline, CDR1 is DFQATT and CDR2 SNEGSKA (reference sequence). Trimming pared 1 base from V and 3 bases from J, leaving 12 bases between. CDR3 residues: CSARVELRDTEAFF. In DNA, the CDR3 is TGCAGTGCTAGAGTGGAGCTACGGGACACTGAAGCTTTCTTT.